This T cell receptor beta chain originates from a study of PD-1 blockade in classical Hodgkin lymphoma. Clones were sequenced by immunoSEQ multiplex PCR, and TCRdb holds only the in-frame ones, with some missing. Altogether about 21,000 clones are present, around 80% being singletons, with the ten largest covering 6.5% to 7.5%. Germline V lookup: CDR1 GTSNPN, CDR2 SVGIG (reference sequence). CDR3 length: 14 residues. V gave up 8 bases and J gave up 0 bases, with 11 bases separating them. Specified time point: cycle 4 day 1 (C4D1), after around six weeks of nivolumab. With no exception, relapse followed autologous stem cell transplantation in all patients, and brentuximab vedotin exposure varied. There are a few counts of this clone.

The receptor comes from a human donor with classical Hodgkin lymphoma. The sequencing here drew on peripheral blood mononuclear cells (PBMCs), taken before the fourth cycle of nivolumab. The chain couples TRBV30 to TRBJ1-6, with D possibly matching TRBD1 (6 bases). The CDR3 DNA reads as TGTGCCCGACAGGCCAACTCCTATAATTCACCCCTCCACTTT. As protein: CARQANSYNSPLHF.